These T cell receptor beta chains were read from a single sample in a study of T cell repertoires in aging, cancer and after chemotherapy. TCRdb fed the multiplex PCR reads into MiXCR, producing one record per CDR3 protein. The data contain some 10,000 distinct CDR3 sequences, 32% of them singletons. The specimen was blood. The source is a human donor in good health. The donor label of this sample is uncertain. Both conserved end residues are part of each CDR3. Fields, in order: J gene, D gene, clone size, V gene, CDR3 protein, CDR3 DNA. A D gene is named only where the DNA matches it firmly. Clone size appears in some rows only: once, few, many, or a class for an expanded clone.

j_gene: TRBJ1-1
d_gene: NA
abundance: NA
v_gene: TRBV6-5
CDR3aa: CASSVDGNTEAFF
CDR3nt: TGTGCCAGCAGTGTGGACGGGAACACTGAAGCTTTCTTT

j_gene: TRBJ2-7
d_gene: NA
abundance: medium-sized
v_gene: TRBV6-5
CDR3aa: CASSGDRGTYEQYF
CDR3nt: TGTGCCAGCAGTGGGGACCGGGGAACCTACGAGCAGTACTTC

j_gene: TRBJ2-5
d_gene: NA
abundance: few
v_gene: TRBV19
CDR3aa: CASSLMETQYF
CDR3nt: TGTGCCAGTAGCCTCATGGAGACCCAGTACTTC

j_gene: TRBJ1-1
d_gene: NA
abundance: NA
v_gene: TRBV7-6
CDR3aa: CASSSGWAERGLDTEAFF
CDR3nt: TGTGCCAGCAGCTCGGGTTGGGCCGAGCGCGGGTTGGACACTGAAGCTTTCTTT

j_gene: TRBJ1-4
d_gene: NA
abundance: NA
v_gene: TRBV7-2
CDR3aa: CASSQFTGVNEKLFF
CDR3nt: TGTGCCAGCAGCCAGTTCACAGGAGTGAATGAAAAACTGTTTTTT

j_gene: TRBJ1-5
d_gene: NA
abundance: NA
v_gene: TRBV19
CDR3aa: CASSISDGLNQPQHF
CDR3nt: TGTGCCAGTAGTATTTCGGACGGACTCAATCAGCCCCAGCATTTT

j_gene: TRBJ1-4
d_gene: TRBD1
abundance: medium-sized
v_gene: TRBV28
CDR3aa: CASSSGQATNEKLFF
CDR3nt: TGTGCCAGCAGTTCCGGACAGGCAACTAATGAAAAACTGTTTTTT

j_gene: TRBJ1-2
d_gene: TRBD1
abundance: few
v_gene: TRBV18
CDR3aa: CASSPDRGRDYGYTF
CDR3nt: TGTGCCAGCTCACCGGACAGGGGGAGAGACTATGGCTACACCTTC

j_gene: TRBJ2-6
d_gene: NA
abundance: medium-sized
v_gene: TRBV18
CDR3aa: CASSQARGESGANVLTF
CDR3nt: TGTGCCAGCTCACAGGCCAGGGGGGAGTCTGGGGCCAACGTCCTGACTTTC

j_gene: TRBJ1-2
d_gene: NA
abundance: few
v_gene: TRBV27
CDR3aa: CASSLFASVRSRFIGYTF
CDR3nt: TGTGCCAGCAGTTTATTTGCGTCTGTCCGATCACGGTTTATTGGCTACACCTTC

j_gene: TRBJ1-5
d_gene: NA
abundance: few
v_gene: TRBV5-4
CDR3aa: CASSSGRDSNQPQHF
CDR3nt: TGTGCCAGCAGCTCCGGACGGGATAGCAATCAGCCCCAGCATTTT

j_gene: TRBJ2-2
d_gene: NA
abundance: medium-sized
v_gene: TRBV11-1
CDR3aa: CASSFGPFDGELFF
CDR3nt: TGTGCCAGCAGCTTCGGGCCATTCGACGGGGAGCTGTTTTTT

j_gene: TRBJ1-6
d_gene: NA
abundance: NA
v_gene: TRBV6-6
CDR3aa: CASSLPGNNSPLHF
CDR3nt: TGTGCCAGCAGTCTACCAGGAAATAATTCACCCCTCCACTTT

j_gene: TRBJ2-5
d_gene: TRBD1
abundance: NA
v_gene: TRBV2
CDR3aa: CASSSRRTGQETQHF
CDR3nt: TGTGCCAGCAGCTCCCGGCGGACAGGCCAAGAGACCCAGCACTTC

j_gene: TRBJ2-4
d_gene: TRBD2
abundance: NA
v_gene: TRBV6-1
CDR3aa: CASRITGTSGGRVIQYF
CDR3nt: TGTGCCAGCAGGATAACAGGGACTAGCGGGGGGCGGGTCATTCAGTACTTC

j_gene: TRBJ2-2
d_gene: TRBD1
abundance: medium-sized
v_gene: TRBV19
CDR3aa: CASSGQGVRTGELFF
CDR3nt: TGTGCCAGTAGTGGACAGGGAGTGCGCACCGGGGAGCTGTTTTTT

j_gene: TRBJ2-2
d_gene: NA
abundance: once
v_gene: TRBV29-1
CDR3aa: CSAGENQPQHFGDGTNTGELFF
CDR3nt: NA

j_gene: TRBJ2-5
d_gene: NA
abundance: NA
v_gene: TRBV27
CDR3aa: CASSPWVGEETQYF
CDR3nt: TGTGCCAGCTCCCCGTGGGTGGGCGAAGAGACCCAGTACTTC

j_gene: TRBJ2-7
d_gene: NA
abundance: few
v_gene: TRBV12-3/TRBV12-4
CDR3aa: CASSFPNRAHEQYF
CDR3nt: TGTGCCAGCAGTTTCCCCAACAGGGCCCACGAGCAGTACTTC

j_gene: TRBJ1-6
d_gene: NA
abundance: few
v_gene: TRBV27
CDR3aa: CASSVTGTAKAPLHF
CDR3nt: TGTGCCAGCAGTGTTACAGGGACCGCGAAGGCACCCCTCCACTTT

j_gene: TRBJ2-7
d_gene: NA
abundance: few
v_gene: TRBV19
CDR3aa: CASSPRGGDAYEQYF
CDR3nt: TGTGCCAGTAGTCCCCGAGGGGGGGACGCCTACGAGCAGTACTTC

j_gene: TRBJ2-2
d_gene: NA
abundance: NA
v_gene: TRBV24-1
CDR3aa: CATSDIRVASGYGTGELFF
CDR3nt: TGTGCCACCAGTGATATAAGGGTAGCGTCCGGATATGGGACCGGGGAGCTGTTTTTT

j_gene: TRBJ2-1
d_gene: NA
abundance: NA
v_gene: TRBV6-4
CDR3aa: CASSGSDYNEQFF
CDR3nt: TGTGCCAGCAGTGGTAGTGACTACAATGAGCAGTTCTTC

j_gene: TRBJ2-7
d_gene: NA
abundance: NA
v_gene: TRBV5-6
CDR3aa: CASSLPGLGYEQYF
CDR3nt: TGTGCCAGCAGCTTACCAGGATTGGGTTACGAGCAGTACTTC

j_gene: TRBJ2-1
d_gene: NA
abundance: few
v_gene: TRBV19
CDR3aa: CASTGPYNEQFF
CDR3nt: TGTGCCAGTACGGGGCCCTACAATGAGCAGTTCTTC

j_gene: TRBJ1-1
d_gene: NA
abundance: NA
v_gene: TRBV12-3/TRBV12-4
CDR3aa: CASSLGQLNTEAFF
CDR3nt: TGTGCCAGCAGTCTCGGACAGCTGAACACTGAAGCTTTCTTT

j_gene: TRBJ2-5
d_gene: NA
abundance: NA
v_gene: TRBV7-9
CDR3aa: CASSLVPGSETQYF
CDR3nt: TGTGCCAGCAGCTTAGTGCCGGGGTCGGAGACCCAGTACTTC

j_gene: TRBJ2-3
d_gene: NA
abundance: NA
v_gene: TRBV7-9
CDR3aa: CASSPRVTDTQYF
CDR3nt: TGTGCCAGCAGCCCCCGGGTCACAGATACGCAGTATTTT